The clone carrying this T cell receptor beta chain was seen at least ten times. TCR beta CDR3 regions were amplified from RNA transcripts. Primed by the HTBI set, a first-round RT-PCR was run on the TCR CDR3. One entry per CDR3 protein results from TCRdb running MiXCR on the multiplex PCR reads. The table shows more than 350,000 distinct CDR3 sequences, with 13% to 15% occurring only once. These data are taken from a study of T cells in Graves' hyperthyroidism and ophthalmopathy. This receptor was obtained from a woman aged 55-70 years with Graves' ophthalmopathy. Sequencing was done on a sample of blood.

CDR3 loop: CASSPDATPEPQHF. CDR3 DNA sequence: TGTGCCAGCAGTCCGGACGCAACCCCGGAGCCCCAGCATTTT. This chain links TRBV6-1 with TRBJ1-5; D is uncertain. The germline V and J ends were trimmed by 5 bases and 8 bases, with 16 bases remaining between them. The germline V gene has CDR1 MNHNS and CDR2 SASEGT. The CDR3 length is 14 residues.